One and the same sample provided the 6 T cell receptor beta chains below, sequenced in a study of T-cell reconstitution after alpha-beta-depleted transplantation in children. A library of TCRbeta sequences, prepared with unique molecular identifiers, was generated. Using its own MiXCR run on the PCR reads, TCRdb lists one record per CDR3 protein. The sample has some 490,000 distinct CDR3 sequences, around 13% seen once. This specimen consisted of PBMCs from the stem cell graft donor, obtained from the stem cell graft. The source is a human donor who donated a stem cell graft to a child with combined immunodeficiency.

This clonotype was seen only a few times. The J gene is TRBJ1-3, the V gene TRBV7-2; D is ambiguous. The germline CDR1 and CDR2 sequences are SGHTA and FQGNSA. The CDR3 spans 16 residues. Trimming shortened V by 3 bases and J by 0 bases, and 12 bases separated the two germline ends. The CDR3 sequence is CASSFLGSSSGNTIYF. The CDR3 DNA reads TGTGCCAGCAGCTTTCTCGGATCGAGCTCTGGAAACACCATATATTTT.

This clonotype was recorded at least ten times. The chain joins TRBV20-1 to TRBJ1-2, with 7 bases matching TRBD1. This CDR3 contains 15 residues. Germline V gene data show CDR1 as DFQATT and CDR2 as SNEGSKA (reference sequence). The ends lost 0 bases at V and 2 bases at J; junction bases unmatched: 6. The CDR3 DNA follows: TGCAGTGCTAGAGACTTCAGGGGGGAAAACTATGGCTACACCTTC. Its translation is CSARDFRGENYGYTF.

This clonotype has at least ten counts. This chain uses TRBV6-5 with TRBJ2-7; D is uncertain. The length of the CDR3 is 14 residues. V lost 0 bases, J lost 5 bases, and 11 bases lay in between. From germline, CDR1 is MNHEY and CDR2 SVGAGI. The CDR3 loop is CASSYSITGDEQYF. The CDR3 DNA is TGTGCCAGCAGTTACTCGATTACGGGCGACGAGCAGTACTTC.

The chain uses TRBV7-2 and TRBJ1-6; TRBD1 agrees at 11 bases. This CDR3 spans 15 amino acids. Germline CDR1 and CDR2: SGHTA and FQGNSA. Trimming cost V 7 bases and J 6 bases; bases outside gene matches: 5. The CDR3 sequence is CASNTGQGGNSPLHF. The CDR3 DNA follows: TGTGCCAGCAATACGGGACAGGGGGGTAATTCACCCCTCCACTTT.

The chain employs TRBV6-2 or TRBV6-3 and TRBJ2-4; D might be TRBD2 (5 bases). CDR1 MNHEY and CDR2 SVGEGT come from the germline V gene. The V end was cut by 4 bases, the J end by 5 bases, with 9 bases between. The CDR3 runs to 13 residues. The CDR3 nucleotides are TGTGCCAGCAGTTCGGGGTTGGAAAACATTCAGTACTTC. Translation: CASSSGLENIQYF.

This clonotype was found a few times. The chain uses TRBV7-2 and TRBJ2-7; 10 bases align to TRBD2. Per the germline V gene, CDR1 is SGHTA and CDR2 is FQGNSA. Germline trimming cut 0 bases from V and 7 bases from J; bases unmatched to any gene: 18. There are 19 residues in the CDR3. CDR3 sequence: CASSLAPPLSLAGEREQYF. Written as DNA, the CDR3 is TGTGCCAGCAGCTTAGCGCCCCCCCTCTCTCTAGCGGGAGAACGAGAGCAGTACTTC.